This T cell receptor (beta chain) was retrieved from a study of blood T cell repertoires in COVID-19. About the research overall: Sites across the United States, Italy and Spain contributed samples from acute and convalescent COVID-19. T cells, B-cell-depleted T cells, or PBMCs provided the cDNA or gDNA that served as material.

Sequenced by immunoSEQ multiplex PCR; TCRdb stores in-frame clones only, minus some. The data contain some 150,000 clones, about 80% of them seen just once; the ten biggest clones take up over 25%. The ends were cut back, 6 bases at V and 2 bases at J, with 11 bases in the middle. Germline-derived CDR1 and CDR2 are MNHEY and SVGAGI. CDR3 length: 14 amino acids. Input material: peripheral blood. This TCR came from a woman aged 55-70 years with acute or convalescent COVID-19. The chain employs TRBV6-5 and TRBJ1-5, with D possibly TRBD1 on 6 matching bases. CDR3 nucleotide sequence: TGTGCCAGCAGAGGAGGGGGGGGCAATCAGCCCCAGCATTTT. Translated: CASRGGGGNQPQHF.